These T cell receptor beta chains were read from a single sample in a study of cytomegalovirus exposure and HLA in healthy donors. Generated by immunoSEQ multiplex PCR, the TCRdb table keeps only in-frame clones and is missing some. The sample yields around 74,000 clones, around 85% seen once. Sequencing was done on a sample of PBMCs. The receptor set was obtained from a man younger than 45 in good health and CMV-seronegative. CDR3s include the opening cysteine and the closing phenylalanine or tryptophan. A D gene is named only where the DNA matches it firmly. Rows give clone size only sometimes, using once, few, many, or a class for an expanded clone.

J gene	D gene	V gene	clone size	CDR3 DNA	CDR3 protein
TRBJ2-3	TRBD1	TRBV27	.	TGTGCCAGCTCTCGAGACAGGGGGAGAGATATAGCGAACCCTAGCACAGATACGCAGTATTTT	CASSRDRGRDIANPSTDTQYF
TRBJ1-4	TRBD1	TRBV7-9	.	TGTGCCAGCAGCGCCACAGGGGGCGGTGAAAAACTGTTTTTT	CASSATGGGEKLFF
TRBJ2-6	.	TRBV28	once	TGTGCCAGCACGCCCGGGAGAGAAGGGGAGTCTGGGGCCAACGTCCTGACTTTC	CASTPGREGESGANVLTF
TRBJ2-7	TRBD1	TRBV28	.	TGTGCCAGCAGTCCTCGACCCTGGACAGGGGGCTACGAGCAGTACTTC	CASSPRPWTGGYEQYF
TRBJ2-5	TRBD1	TRBV7-9	.	TGTGCCAGCAGCATCGCGGACAGGGAGGAGGAGACCCAGTACTTC	CASSIADREEETQYF
TRBJ2-1	TRBD1	TRBV7-8	.	TGTGCCAGCAGGGCAGTTCGGGACAGCTACAATGAGCAGTTCTTC	CASRAVRDSYNEQFF
TRBJ1-5	.	TRBV27	.	TGTGCCAGCAGTTTATCGGTGAACTACGATCAGCCCCAGCATTTT	CASSLSVNYDQPQHF
TRBJ1-4	TRBD1	TRBV10-1	.	TGCGCCAGCAGTGAGTCAGTAACAGGGGCCCGAAAACTGTTTTTT	CASSESVTGARKLFF
TRBJ1-3	.	TRBV6-5	.	TGTGCCAGCAGTACCACAGGGCTCTCTGGAAACACCATATATTTT	CASSTTGLSGNTIYF
TRBJ2-4	TRBD2	TRBV4-2	.	TGTGCCAGCAGCCAAGCCTTGATGCTAGCGGGAGGAGCCAAAAACATTCAGTACTTC	CASSQALMLAGGAKNIQYF
TRBJ1-1	.	TRBV6-5	.	TGTGCCAGCAGTTCCAGGGGCCTTGAAGCTTTCTTT	CASSSRGLEAFF
TRBJ2-5	TRBD2	TRBV5-4	.	TGTGCCAGCAGCTTCGGGACTAGCGGGGAAACCCAGTACTTC	CASSFGTSGETQYF
TRBJ2-5	.	TRBV4-1	.	TGCGCCAGCAGCCAATTTACTAGGACGCAAGAGACCCAGTACTTC	CASSQFTRTQETQYF
TRBJ2-7	TRBD1	TRBV6-6	.	TGTGCCAGCGGGGCAGGGGGCTACGAGCAGTACTTC	CASGAGGYEQYF
TRBJ2-3	TRBD2	TRBV5-1	once	TGCGCCAGCAGCCTGGCTAGCGGGAGGGGGACAGATACGCAGTATTTT	CASSLASGRGTDTQYF
TRBJ1-5	.	TRBV30	few	TGTGCCTGGAGTCGGGAGGAGGCCCAGCATTTT	CAWSREEAQHF
TRBJ2-1	TRBD1	TRBV5-1	few	TGCGCCAGCAGCTTTGCGGGACAGGGGAATGAGCAGTTCTTC	CASSFAGQGNEQFF
TRBJ1-2	.	TRBV27	many	TGTGCCAGCAGTTTTTCGGGAGTAGGGAATGGCTACACCTTC	CASSFSGVGNGYTF
TRBJ1-2	TRBD1	TRBV11-3	.	TGTGCCAGCAGCCGCCGACAGGGGGCGCAAGGCTACACCTTC	CASSRRQGAQGYTF
TRBJ2-7	.	TRBV7-9	.	TGTGCCAGCAGCCGGGGTGCCCTCTACGAGCAGTACTTC	CASSRGALYEQYF
TRBJ2-5	TRBD2	TRBV4-2	.	TGTGCCAGCAGCCAAGAATCCCGACTAGCGGGCAAAGAGACCCAGTACTTC	CASSQESRLAGKETQYF
TRBJ2-4	TRBD2	TRBV4-1	.	TGCGCCAGCAGCCCCAGTGGGAGGGGAACGGCCAAAAACATTCAGTACTTC	CASSPSGRGTAKNIQYF